This T cell receptor (beta chain) came from a study of CD8 T cells in ankylosing spondylitis. Regarding the study as a whole: The study identified a TCR beta motif of under 10 highly homologous variants that appeared characteristic of ankylosing spondylitis blood. Disease-linked clones had a CD8+ phenotype and relatively low frequency in peripheral blood.

TCRdb fed the 5' RACE reads into MiXCR, producing one record per CDR3 protein. The table records about 500,000 distinct CDR3 sequences, about 5.4% of them present only once. Germline lookup yields CDR1 PRHDT and CDR2 FYEKMQ (reference sequence). The V gene lost 0 bases and the J gene lost 4 bases, with 7 bases spanning the gap. The CDR3 is 13 residues long. This clonotype was counted at least ten times. Its antigen remains unidentified. The TCR originated in a male donor with ankylosing spondylitis. The sequenced sample consisted of blood, either unsorted or a sorted T cell fraction (not recorded which). The J gene is TRBJ2-7, the V gene TRBV13; D gene uncertain. The CDR3 is CASSLGRNYEQYF. The DNA of the CDR3 is TGTGCCAGCAGCTTAGGCCGAAATTACGAGCAGTACTTC.